A single sample is the source of the 32 T cell receptor beta chains below, sequenced in a study of control samples from healthy donors and cancer patients. Sequenced by immunoSEQ multiplex PCR; TCRdb stores in-frame clones only, minus some. This sample has roughly 88,000 clones, with 91% found just once. What was sequenced was blood. The receptors derive from a man over 45 in good health.

This chain connects TRBV10-3 to TRBJ1-1; TRBD1 might be the D (6 bases). The V gene lost 10 bases and the J gene lost 3 bases, with 15 bases spanning the gap. There are 13 residues in the CDR3. Germline values: CDR1 ENHRY, CDR2 SYGVKD. In nucleotides, the CDR3 is TGTGCCACCCGGCCTCGGACAGACACTGAAGCTTTCTTT. Protein sequence: CATRPRTDTEAFF.

The chain links TRBV25-1 to TRBJ1-1; D is uncertain. CDR3 length: 12 residues. CDR1 and CDR2 from the germline V gene are MGHDK and SYGVNS. Trimming removed 6 bases at V and 2 bases at J, with 7 bases between. CDR3 loop: CASRDFNTEAFF. CDR3 coding DNA: TGTGCCAGCAGGGATTTTAACACTGAAGCTTTCTTT.

V gene TRBV10-2 combines with J gene TRBJ1-1; D unresolved. The CDR3 sequence is 16 residues long. CDR1 WSHSY and CDR2 SAAADI come from the germline V gene. Trimming took off 2 bases at V and 2 bases at J, with 15 bases between the two ends. For the CDR3, the DNA is TGCGCCAGCAGTGAGAGTGCCGCGCGACGTAACACTGAAGCTTTCTTT. Its translation: CASSESAARRNTEAFF.

This clone came up once. This CDR3 reads CSVGTQYF. The CDR3 nucleotides read TGCAGCGTTGGTACCCAGTACTTC. The chain carries TRBV29-1 and TRBJ2-5; D is unresolved. The CDR3 spans 8 residues. V lost 4 bases, J lost 8 bases, and 2 bases lay in between. The germline CDR1 and CDR2 sequences are SQVTM and ANQGSEA.

The chain recombines TRBV18 with TRBJ1-3; no reliable D call. V was trimmed by 6 bases and J by 0 bases, leaving 6 bases between them. Germline assignment: CDR1 KGHSH and CDR2 LQKENI. The CDR3 extends over 13 amino acids. The CDR3 loop reads CASSGNSGNTIYF. Written as DNA, the CDR3 is TGTGCCAGCTCCGGCAACTCTGGAAACACCATATATTTT.

The rearrangement uses TRBV30 and TRBJ1-1, with D possibly matching TRBD1 (5 bases). The V gene lost 7 bases and the J gene lost 0 bases, with 15 bases spanning the gap. The germline V gene encodes CDR1 GTSNPN and CDR2 SVGIG (reference sequence). This CDR3 is built from 14 residues. This chain's CDR3 is CASTLTVLNTEAFF. Written as DNA, the CDR3 is TGTGCCTCAACCCTGACAGTTCTGAACACTGAAGCTTTCTTT.

V is TRBV2 and J is TRBJ1-6, with 11 positions matching TRBD1. The J segment lost 10 bases and the V segment lost 6 bases, leaving 8 bases of the junction unmatched. Germline V gene lookup returns CDR1 SNHLY and CDR2 FYNNEI. The CDR3 covers 15 residues. In DNA form, the CDR3 reads TGTGCCAGCAGAACCGGGACAGGGGGACGATCACCCCTCCACTTT. It encodes CASRTGTGGRSPLHF.

This clone occurred once. This sequence joins TRBV19 and TRBJ1-5, with 7 positions matching TRBD1. The germline CDR1 and CDR2 sequences are LNHDA and SQIVND (reference sequence). J was trimmed by 2 bases and V by 6 bases; bases with no gene match: 10. The CDR3 has 16 amino acids. The CDR3 is CASRGQEQGGNQPQHF. Written as DNA, the CDR3 is TGTGCCAGTAGGGGCCAGGAGCAGGGGGGCAATCAGCCCCAGCATTTT.

This chain joins TRBV10-2 and TRBJ2-2; D remains unclear. Germline-derived CDR1 and CDR2 are WSHSY and SAAADI. V lost 7 bases and J 8 bases, leaving 11 bases between the germline ends. This CDR3 has 12 amino acids. The CDR3 loop is CASMAIQGELFF. In DNA form, the CDR3 reads TGCGCCAGCATGGCTATACAGGGGGAGCTGTTTTTT.

V and J are TRBV5-6 and TRBJ1-6; D might be TRBD1 (6 bases). V lost 0 bases to trimming and J lost 9 bases, with 16 bases between them. The CDR3 consists of 16 residues. Germline lookup yields CDR1 SGHDT and CDR2 YYEEEE. The CDR3 spells CASSLAGVGRGSPLHF. CDR3 DNA sequence: TGTGCCAGCAGCTTGGCGGGTGTAGGCAGGGGTTCACCCCTCCACTTT.

The chain carries TRBV7-2 and TRBJ1-2; 8 nucleotides line up with TRBD1. CDR1 and CDR2 from the germline V gene are SGHTA and FQGNSA. V gave up 3 bases and J gave up 1 base; unmatched junction bases: 1. This CDR3 contains 14 residues. CDR3 region: CASSLGQDNYGYTF. The CDR3 nucleotides read TGTGCCAGCAGCTTGGGACAGGATAACTATGGCTACACCTTC. The full variable domain, with the rest looked up from reference TRBV7-2 and TRBJ1-2, is GAGVSQSPSNKVTEKGKDVELRCDPISGHTALYWYRQSLGQGLEFLIYFQGNSAPDKSGLPSDRFSAERTGGSVSTLTIQRTQQEDSAVYLCASSLGQDNYGYTFGSGTRLTVV.

The genes are TRBV6-5 and TRBJ2-2, with D possibly TRBD2 on 5 matching bases. Germline-derived CDR1 and CDR2 are MNHEY and SVGAGI. V was cut by 0 bases and J by 6 bases, with 8 bases left in between. The CDR3 extends over 14 amino acids. The CDR3 DNA reads as TGTGCCAGCAGTTACTCGAGAGGGTCCGGGGAGCTGTTTTTT. The encoded protein is CASSYSRGSGELFF.

V is TRBV3-1 (or the pseudogene TRBV3-2) and J is TRBJ1-1, with D uncertain. The length of the CDR3 is 14 residues. Germline CDR1 is LGHDT and CDR2 is YNNKEL (reference sequence). V lost 4 bases, J lost 2 bases, and 11 bases lay in between. Written as DNA, the CDR3 is TGTGCCAGCAGCCCCTTTGACCGCAACACTGAAGCTTTCTTT. Translation: CASSPFDRNTEAFF.

The chain uses TRBV6-5 and TRBJ1-1; no definite D call. The length of the CDR3 is 11 residues. CDR1 MNHEY and CDR2 SVGAGI come from the germline V gene. Trimming removed 8 bases at V and 5 bases at J, with 9 bases between. CDR3 sequence reads: CASGHGTEAFF. CDR3 coding DNA: TGTGCCAGCGGTCACGGAACTGAAGCTTTCTTT.

V gene TRBV27 combines with J gene TRBJ1-5, with 11 bases that match TRBD1. This CDR3 is built from 15 residues. Germline V gives CDR1 MNHEY, CDR2 SMNVEV (reference sequence). The junction had 6 bases not matched to a gene; V was cut back by 6 bases and J by 5 bases. CDR3 amino acids: CASSPGTGGHQPQHF. The DNA of the CDR3 is TGTGCCAGCAGCCCCGGGACAGGGGGTCATCAGCCCCAGCATTTT.

The chain couples TRBV29-1 to TRBJ1-1; TRBD1 might be the D (5 bases). The V end was cut by 4 bases, the J end by 1 base, with 16 bases between. There are 15 residues in the CDR3. Germline V gives CDR1 SQVTM, CDR2 ANQGSEA. CDR3: CSVGGGKGKNTEAFF. The CDR3 region has the DNA TGCAGCGTTGGGGGCGGGAAAGGGAAGAACACTGAAGCTTTCTTT.

This chain connects TRBV7-9 to TRBJ1-1; D not resolved. V was cut by 5 bases and J by 6 bases, with 13 bases left in between. CDR1 and CDR2 (germline): SEHNR, FQNEAQ (reference sequence). This CDR3 is 13 amino acids long. The CDR3: CASSPVRLAEAFF. In nucleotides, the CDR3 is TGTGCCAGCAGCCCCGTTCGACTGGCTGAAGCTTTCTTT.

This clone was counted only a few times. This chain uses TRBV18 with TRBJ2-2, with 7 bases aligning to TRBD2. Germline V gene lookup returns CDR1 KGHSH and CDR2 LQKENI. This CDR3 is 14 amino acids long. V was clipped by 2 bases and J by 5 bases; unmatched bases: 2. The CDR3 DNA is TGTGCCAGCTCACCAGCGGGGGAGACCGGGGAGCTGTTTTTT. Amino acid sequence: CASSPAGETGELFF.

The chain couples TRBV19 to TRBJ2-7, with unresolved D. V was clipped by 8 bases and J by 5 bases, with 10 bases between them. This CDR3 is 11 amino acids long. Germline CDR1 is LNHDA and CDR2 is SQIVND (reference sequence). CDR3 in DNA: TGTGCCAGTGGTAGGGTCAACGAGCAGTACTTC. This codes for CASGRVNEQYF.

The gene calls are TRBV4-1 and TRBJ2-7; D is unclear. Germline lookup yields CDR1 MGHRA and CDR2 YSYEKL. This CDR3 is built from 14 residues. V lost 1 base and J lost 3, with 10 bases in between. The CDR3 region is CASSQVLEGYEQYF. The CDR3 bases are TGCGCCAGCAGCCAAGTTTTAGAAGGCTACGAGCAGTACTTC.

Written as DNA, the CDR3 is TGCGCCAGCAGCCGCGGGGAGCTTGGGGGGAACACTGAAGCTTTCTTT. Amino acids: CASSRGELGGNTEAFF. This sequence joins TRBV4-1 and TRBJ1-1; D may be TRBD1 (5 bases). Germline V CDR1 and CDR2: MGHRA, YSYEKL. V lost 4 bases and J lost 1, with 16 bases in between. This CDR3 is 16 amino acids long.

Only one count was recorded for this clone. V usage is TRBV18 and J usage is TRBJ2-2; D gene unclear. The CDR3 has 12 amino acids. CDR1 is KGHSH and CDR2 is LQKENI in the germline V gene. Trimming shortened V by 3 bases and J by 11 bases, and 10 bases separated the two germline ends. CDR3: CASSPYQAELFF. CDR3 in DNA: TGTGCCAGCTCACCGTACCAGGCCGAGCTGTTTTTT.

V and J are TRBV7-6 and TRBJ1-5, with D hard to call. Looked up from germline, CDR1 is SGHVS and CDR2 is FNYEAQ. CDR3 length equals 14 residues. Trimming removed 0 bases from V and 1 base from J, with 4 bases in between. CDR3 amino acids: CASSLAGSNQPQHF. The CDR3 DNA reads as TGTGCCAGCAGCTTAGCTGGGAGCAATCAGCCCCAGCATTTT.

The gene calls are TRBV4-2 and TRBJ2-1, with a weak D call TRBD1 (6 bases). V lost 1 base and J lost 4, with 14 bases in between. Germline lookup yields CDR1 LGHNA and CDR2 YNFKEQ. The CDR3 has 16 amino acids. The CDR3 loop reads CASSQASWGLYNEQFF. The CDR3 bases are TGTGCCAGCAGCCAAGCGTCCTGGGGGCTTTACAATGAGCAGTTCTTC.

In its sample, this clone was seen a few times. The genes are TRBV7-2 and TRBJ1-2, with 8 bases matching TRBD1. V shed 4 bases and J 5 bases; nucleotides not matched to a gene: 9. The CDR3 loop spans 15 amino acids. Per germline, CDR1 SGHTA and CDR2 FQGNSA. The CDR3, as DNA: TGTGCCAGCAGCTCCGTCCGGGACAGGAGTTATGGCTACACCTTC. It translates to CASSSVRDRSYGYTF.

The chain carries TRBV6-6 and TRBJ2-1; D remains unclear. Germline CDR1 is MNHNY and CDR2 is SVGAGI (reference sequence). The ends were cut back, 4 bases at V and 10 bases at J, with 11 bases in the middle. This CDR3 has 12 amino acids. The chain's CDR3 is CASSFTGSEQFF. CDR3 DNA sequence: TGTGCCAGCAGTTTTACGGGCAGCGAGCAGTTCTTC.

This clone was seen only a few times. The rearrangement uses TRBV5-6 and TRBJ1-1; D perhaps matches TRBD1 (5 bases). Per the germline V gene, CDR1 is SGHDT and CDR2 is YYEEEE. The V gene lost 0 bases and the J gene lost 1 base, with 13 bases spanning the gap. The CDR3 is made up of 16 amino acids. CDR3 bases: TGTGCCAGCAGCTTGGGGGCCGACAGCGCGAACACTGAAGCTTTCTTT. Translation gives CASSLGADSANTEAFF. Variable domain in full (rest from reference TRBV5-6 and TRBJ1-1): DAGVTQSPTHLIKTRGQQVTLRCSPKSGHDTVSWYQQALGQGPQFIFQYYEEEERQRGNFPDRFSGHQFPNYSSELNVNALLLGDSALYLCASSLGADSANTEAFFGQGTRLTVV.

This clone was counted between two and nine times. This chain connects TRBV27 to TRBJ2-1; 9 nucleotides agree with TRBD2. The CDR3 length is 13 residues. Germline V gene sequence: CDR1 MNHEY, CDR2 SMNVEV (reference sequence). The V segment lost 0 bases and the J segment 15 bases; nucleotides outside the gene matches: 6. The CDR3 bases are TGTGCCAGCAGTTTATCATCCGGGACTAGCCTGTTCTTC. Protein product: CASSLSSGTSLFF.

The rearrangement uses TRBV19 and TRBJ2-3, with D perhaps matching TRBD2 (5 bases). V was trimmed by 7 bases and J by 6 bases, leaving 17 bases between them. The germline V gene has CDR1 LNHDA and CDR2 SQIVND (reference sequence). The CDR3 is 14 amino acids. In DNA form, the CDR3 reads TGTGCCAGTACCAAAGGAGGATCTCGGGATACGCAGTATTTT. Encoded protein: CASTKGGSRDTQYF.

The chain links TRBV7-9 to TRBJ1-1; a weak D match, TRBD1 (5 bases). The germline V gene encodes CDR1 SEHNR and CDR2 FQNEAQ (reference sequence). Trimming removed 0 bases from V and 8 bases from J, with 16 bases in between. CDR3 length: 15 amino acids. DNA for the CDR3: TGTGCCAGCAGCTTAGCGGGTATAGAGGGGACGGAAGCTTTCTTT. Its translation: CASSLAGIEGTEAFF.

The chain employs TRBV19 and TRBJ1-4; tentative D call: TRBD1 (5 bases). V was pared by 6 bases and J by 0 bases, with 17 bases between. Germline CDR1 LNHDA, CDR2 SQIVND (reference sequence). This CDR3 is built from 17 residues. The CDR3 DNA reads as TGTGCCAGTAGCCCCCTGACAGCCGGGGCAACTAATGAAAAACTGTTTTTT. It is translated as CASSPLTAGATNEKLFF.

This clone appeared a single time. V and J are TRBV6-2 or TRBV6-3 and TRBJ1-5, with no clear D. Germline CDR1 is MNHEY and CDR2 is SVGEGT. V lost 4 bases and J 6 bases, leaving 10 bases between the germline ends. The CDR3 is made up of 13 amino acids. The CDR3 here is CASSWSGGQPQHF. CDR3 bases: TGTGCCAGCAGTTGGTCGGGTGGTCAGCCCCAGCATTTT.